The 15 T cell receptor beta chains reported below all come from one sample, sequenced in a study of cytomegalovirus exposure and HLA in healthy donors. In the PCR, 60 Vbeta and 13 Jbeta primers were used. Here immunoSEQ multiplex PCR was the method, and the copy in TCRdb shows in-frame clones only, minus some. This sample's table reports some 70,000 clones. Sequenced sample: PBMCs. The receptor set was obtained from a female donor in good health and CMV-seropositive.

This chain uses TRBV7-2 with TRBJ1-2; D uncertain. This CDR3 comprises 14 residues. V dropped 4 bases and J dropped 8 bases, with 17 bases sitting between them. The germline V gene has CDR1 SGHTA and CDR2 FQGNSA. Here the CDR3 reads CASSYSSGFAGYTF. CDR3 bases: TGTGCCAGCAGCTACTCATCGGGGTTCGCCGGCTACACCTTC.

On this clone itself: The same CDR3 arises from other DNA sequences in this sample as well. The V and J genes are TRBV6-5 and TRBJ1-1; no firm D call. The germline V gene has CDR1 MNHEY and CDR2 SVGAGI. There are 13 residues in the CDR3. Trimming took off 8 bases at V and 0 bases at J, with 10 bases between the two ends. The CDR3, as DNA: TGTGCCAGCGGAGCGGTAATGAACACTGAAGCTTTCTTT. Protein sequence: CASGAVMNTEAFF.

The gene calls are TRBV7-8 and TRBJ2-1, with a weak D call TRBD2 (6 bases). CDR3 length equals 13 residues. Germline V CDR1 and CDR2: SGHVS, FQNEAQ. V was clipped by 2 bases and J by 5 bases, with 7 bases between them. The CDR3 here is CASSLRGDNEQFF. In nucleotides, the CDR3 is TGTGCCAGCAGCTTACGCGGGGACAATGAGCAGTTCTTC.

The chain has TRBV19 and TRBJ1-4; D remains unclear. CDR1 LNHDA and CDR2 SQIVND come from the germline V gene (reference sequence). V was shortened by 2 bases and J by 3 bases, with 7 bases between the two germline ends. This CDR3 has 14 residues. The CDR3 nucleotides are TGTGCCAGTAGTATATCCGGGGCTAATGAAAAACTGTTTTTT. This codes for CASSISGANEKLFF.

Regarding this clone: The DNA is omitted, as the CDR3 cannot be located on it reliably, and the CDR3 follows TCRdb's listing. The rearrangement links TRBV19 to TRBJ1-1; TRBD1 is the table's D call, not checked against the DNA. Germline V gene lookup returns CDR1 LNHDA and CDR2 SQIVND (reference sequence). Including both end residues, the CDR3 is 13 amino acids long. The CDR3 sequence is CASTSDRARRAFF.

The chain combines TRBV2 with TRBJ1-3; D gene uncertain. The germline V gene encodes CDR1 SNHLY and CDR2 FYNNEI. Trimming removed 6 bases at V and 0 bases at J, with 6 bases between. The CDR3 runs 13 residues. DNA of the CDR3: TGTGCCAGCAGGACTTACTCTGGAAACACCATATATTTT. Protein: CASRTYSGNTIYF.

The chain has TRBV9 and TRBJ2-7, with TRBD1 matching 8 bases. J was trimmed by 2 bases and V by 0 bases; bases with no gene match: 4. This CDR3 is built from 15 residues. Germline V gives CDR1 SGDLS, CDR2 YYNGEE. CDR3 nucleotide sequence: TGTGCCAGCAGCGTAGATCAGGGGGCGGCCTACGAGCAGTACTTC. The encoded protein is CASSVDQGAAYEQYF.

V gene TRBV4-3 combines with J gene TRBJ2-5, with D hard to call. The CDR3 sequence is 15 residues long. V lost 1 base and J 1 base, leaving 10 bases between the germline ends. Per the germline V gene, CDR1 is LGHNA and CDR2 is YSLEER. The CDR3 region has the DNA TGCGCCAGCAGCCAAGTCGGTACAGCCCAAGAGACCCAGTACTTC. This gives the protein CASSQVGTAQETQYF.

The chain's CDR3 is CASSQGLAGLQYF. DNA of the CDR3: TGTGCCAGCAGTCAGGGACTAGCGGGATTGCAGTACTTC. V is TRBV6-1 and J is TRBJ2-7; 13 bases are a match to TRBD2. This CDR3 has 13 amino acids. V was pared by 5 bases and J by 9 bases, with 4 bases of the junction left unmatched. Germline assignment: CDR1 MNHNS and CDR2 SASEGT.

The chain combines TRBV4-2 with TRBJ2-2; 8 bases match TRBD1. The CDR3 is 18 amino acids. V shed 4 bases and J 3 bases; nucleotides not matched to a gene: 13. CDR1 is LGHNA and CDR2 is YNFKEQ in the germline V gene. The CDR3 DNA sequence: TGTGCCAGCAGCCGTCGCCCCTCCGGACAGGGAGACACCGGGGAGCTGTTTTTT. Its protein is CASSRRPSGQGDTGELFF.

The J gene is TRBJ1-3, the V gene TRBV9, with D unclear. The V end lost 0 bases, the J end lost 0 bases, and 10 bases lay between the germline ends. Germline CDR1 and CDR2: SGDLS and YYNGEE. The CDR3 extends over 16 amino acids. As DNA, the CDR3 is TGTGCCAGCAGCGTAGGGGCAGTGGGCTCTGGAAACACCATATATTTT. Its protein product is CASSVGAVGSGNTIYF.

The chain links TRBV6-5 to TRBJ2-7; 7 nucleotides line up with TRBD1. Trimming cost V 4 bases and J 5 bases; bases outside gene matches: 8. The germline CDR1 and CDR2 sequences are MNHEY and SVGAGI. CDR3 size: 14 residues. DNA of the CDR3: TGTGCCAGCAGTTTACGACAGGGAATGGACGAGCAGTACTTC. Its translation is CASSLRQGMDEQYF.

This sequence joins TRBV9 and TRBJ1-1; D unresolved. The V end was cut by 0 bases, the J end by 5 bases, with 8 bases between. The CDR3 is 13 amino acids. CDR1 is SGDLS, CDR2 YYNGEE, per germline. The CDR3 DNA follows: TGTGCCAGCAGCGTAGCGCGGGGTACTGAAGCTTTCTTT. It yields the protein CASSVARGTEAFF.

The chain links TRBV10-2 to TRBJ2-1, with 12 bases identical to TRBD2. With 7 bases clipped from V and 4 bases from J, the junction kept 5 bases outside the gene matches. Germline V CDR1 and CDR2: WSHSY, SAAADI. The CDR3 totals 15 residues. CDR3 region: CASTSTSGGYNEQFF. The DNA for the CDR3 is TGCGCCAGCACCTCGACTAGCGGGGGATACAATGAGCAGTTCTTC.

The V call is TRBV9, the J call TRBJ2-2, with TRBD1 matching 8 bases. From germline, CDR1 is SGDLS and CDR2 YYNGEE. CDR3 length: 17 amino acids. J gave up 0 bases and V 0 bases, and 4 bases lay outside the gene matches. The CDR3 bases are TGTGCCAGCAGCGTAGGACTACAGGGGGCGAACACCGGGGAGCTGTTTTTT. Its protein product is CASSVGLQGANTGELFF. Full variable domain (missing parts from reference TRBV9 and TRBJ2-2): DSGVTQTPKHLITATGQRVTLRCSPRSGDLSVYWYQQSLDQGLQFLIQYYNGEERAKGNILERFSAQQFPDLHSELNLSSLELGDSALYFCASSVGLQGANTGELFFGEGSRLTVL.